The 6 T cell receptor beta chains given below trace back to one sample, sequenced in a study of blood T cell repertoires in COVID-19. Only in-frame clones appear in the TCRdb table, and some are missing; sequencing was by immunoSEQ multiplex PCR. In the table there are a few hundred thousand clones, around four fifths of which are singletons. The sequencing sample was made of peripheral blood. All receptors derive from a man under 40 who had recovered from COVID-19.

The chain recombines TRBV7-2 with TRBJ1-1; 9 bases fit TRBD1. The CDR3 totals 14 residues. Germline CDR1 reads SGHTA; CDR2 reads FQGNSA. Trimming took 7 bases from V and 10 from J; bases not matched to a gene: 13. DNA of the CDR3: TGTGCCAGCAAACTCCCGGGACAGGGATTTCCAGCTTTCTTT. It is translated as CASKLPGQGFPAFF. Looking up the rest from reference TRBV7-2 and TRBJ1-1 gives the full variable domain: GAGVSQSPSNKVTEKGKDVELRCDPISGHTALYWYRQSLGQGLEFLIYFQGNSAPDKSGLPSDRFSAERTGGSVSTLTIQRTQQEDSAVYLCASKLPGQGFPAFFGQGTRLTVV.

The sample holds one count of this clone. The V call is TRBV27, the J call TRBJ1-5; no clear D gene. The CDR3 runs 14 residues. V was cut by 5 bases and J by 0 bases, with 8 bases left in between. The V gene's germline CDR1 is MNHEY and CDR2 SMNVEV (reference sequence). CDR3 residues: CASSLSFSNQPQHF. CDR3 nucleotides: TGTGCCAGCAGTCTTTCTTTTAGCAATCAGCCCCAGCATTTT.

This chain connects TRBV7-9 to TRBJ1-1; 10 bases fit TRBD1. This CDR3 has 15 residues. CDR1 is SEHNR, CDR2 FQNEAQ, per germline (reference sequence). The ends lost 5 bases at V and 4 bases at J; junction bases unmatched: 7. CDR3 region: CASSPDRGRFTEAFF. The CDR3 coding sequence is TGTGCCAGCAGCCCCGACAGGGGGCGGTTCACTGAAGCTTTCTTT.

The V and J genes are TRBV19 and TRBJ2-6; D is perhaps TRBD1 (5 bases). The CDR3 has 18 residues. Looked up from germline, CDR1 is LNHDA and CDR2 is SQIVND (reference sequence). Trimming stripped 0 bases from V and 1 base from J, with 13 bases between. The CDR3 DNA reads as TGTGCCAGTAGTATAGATGCAGGGATCACTTCTGGGGCCAACGTCCTGACTTTC. This gives the protein CASSIDAGITSGANVLTF. The full variable domain, completed using reference TRBV19 and TRBJ2-6, is DGGITQSPKYLFRKEGQNVTLSCEQNLNHDAMYWYRQDPGQGLRLIYYSQIVNDFQKGDIAEGYSVSREKKESFPLTVTSAQKNPTAFYLCASSIDAGITSGANVLTFGAGSRLTVL.

This chain links TRBV6-8 with TRBJ2-7; 7 bases align to TRBD2. Germline V gives CDR1 MNHGY, CDR2 SAAAGT. The CDR3 length is 12 residues. Germline trimming cut 10 bases from V and 4 bases from J; bases unmatched to any gene: 7. The CDR3 coding sequence is TGTGCCAACGCGGGGGATCCTTACGAGCAGTACGTC. Residues: CANAGDPYEQYV.

The chain has TRBV12-3 or TRBV12-4 and TRBJ1-1; D is ambiguous. V shed 5 bases and J shed 3 bases, with 10 bases lying between them. The CDR3 sequence is 13 residues long. The CDR3 sequence is CASSIDTYTEAFF. The CDR3 nucleotides read TGTGCCAGCAGTATTGACACCTACACTGAAGCTTTCTTT.